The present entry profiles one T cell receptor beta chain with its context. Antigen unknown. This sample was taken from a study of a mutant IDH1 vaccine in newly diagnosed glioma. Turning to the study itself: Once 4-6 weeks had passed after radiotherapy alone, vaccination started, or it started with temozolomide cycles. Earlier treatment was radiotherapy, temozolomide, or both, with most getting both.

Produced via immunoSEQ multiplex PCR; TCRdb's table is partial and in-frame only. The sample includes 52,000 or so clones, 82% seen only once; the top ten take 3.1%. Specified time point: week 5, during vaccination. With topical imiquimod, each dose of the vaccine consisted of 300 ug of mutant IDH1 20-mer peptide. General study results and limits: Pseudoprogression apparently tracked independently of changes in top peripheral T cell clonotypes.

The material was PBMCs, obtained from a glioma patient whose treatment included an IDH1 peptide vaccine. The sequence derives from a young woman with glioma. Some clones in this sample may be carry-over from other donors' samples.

The CDR3 loop is CASSPPGPAPQYF. The CDR3 DNA sequence: TGTGCCAGCTCACCACCAGGGCCGGCGCCCCAGTACTTC. The chain recombines TRBV18 with TRBJ2-5; the D is unclear. The CDR3 covers 13 residues. Germline loops: CDR1 KGHSH, CDR2 LQKENI. V lost 0 bases, J lost 9 bases, and 11 bases lay in between.